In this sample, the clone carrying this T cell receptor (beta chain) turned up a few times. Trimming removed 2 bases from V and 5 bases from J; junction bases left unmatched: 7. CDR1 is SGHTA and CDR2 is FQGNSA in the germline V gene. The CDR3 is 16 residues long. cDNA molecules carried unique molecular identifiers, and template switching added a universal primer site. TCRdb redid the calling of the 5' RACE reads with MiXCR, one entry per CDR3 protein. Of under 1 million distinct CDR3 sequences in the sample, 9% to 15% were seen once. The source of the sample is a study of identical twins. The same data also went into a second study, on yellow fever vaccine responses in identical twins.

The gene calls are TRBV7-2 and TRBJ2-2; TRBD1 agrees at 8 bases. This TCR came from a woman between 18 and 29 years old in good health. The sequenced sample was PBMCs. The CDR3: CASSLLRQGATGELFF. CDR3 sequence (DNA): TGTGCCAGCAGCTTACTGAGGCAGGGGGCAACCGGGGAGCTGTTTTTT.